This TCR beta chain is drawn from a study of regulatory T cells in long-lasting Graves disease (dated by TCRdb to the early 2020s). Describing the broader study: Persistent Graves' disease was defined as antithyroid drug treatment for over 5 years with persistently positive TSH receptor autoantibodies. Persistent Graves' disease patients were compared with newly diagnosed Graves' disease patients by peripheral blood TCR sequencing and RNA sequencing. The study was conducted in China and was registered as a clinical trial. A total of around 35 samples underwent TCR sequencing: about 13 from persistent and around 20 from newly diagnosed Graves' disease patients. In the clinical cohort, patients with persistent Graves' disease had used antithyroid drugs for an average of around 10 years.

This clonotype has at least ten counts. Its antigen target is currently unknown. There are no base qualities to consult, and no much larger clone falls within one base. Libraries came from multiplex PCR. The reads were generated on an Illumina HiSeq 4000. To build TCR beta libraries, CDR3 regions were amplified by Arm-PCR using iRepertoire HTBI primers. PCR products were gel purified before sequencing. Concerning the study's data processing: A total of 62 TRBV and approximately 13 TRBJ segments were identified across samples and were used for gene usage analysis of CDR3 amino acid clonotypes. COPE and FqMerger were used to merge filtered high-quality paired reads into contigs. BLAST was used to align contigs to the IMGT TRBV, TRBD and TRBJ reference genes, and CDR3 was defined following IMGT. Clonotypes above 0.1% frequency were classified as highly expanded clones. Shannon entropy served as the measure of repertoire diversity, while the Gini coefficient captured V-J evenness. Clonotypes shared by more than one individual were considered public. Starting from the raw public reads, TCRdb applied fastp trimming at Q25, assembled clones with MiXCR and retained in-frame beta chains. Each CDR3 protein appears once, grouped with its most common genes and DNA. The V and J calls come from TCRdb's annotation, not from the publication. The sample table holds roughly 470,000 distinct CDR3 sequences, of which around 21% were seen once. The ten largest clones add up to over 7.5% of the sample.

The paper as a whole reports these results and caveats: Because the primary lesion, thyroid tissue, could not be accessed, the study looked at peripheral blood alone. The small sample size was acknowledged by the authors as a limitation that may reduce accuracy. Sequencing and analysis were limited to the TCR beta chain. A larger number of public clonotypes was shared among persistent patients (approximately 2,600) than among newly diagnosed patients (roughly 980). Preferential use of TRBV28, TRBJ1-2 and TRBJ2-5 was observed in persistent disease, whereas TRBV20-1 and TRBJ2-1 were favored in newly diagnosed disease. Compared with newly diagnosed patients, persistent Graves' disease patients had lower TCR Shannon entropy and fewer highly expanded clones, which suggests clonal expansion.

The time point label of this sample denotes: persistent/refractory GD, antithyroid drugs over 5 years with positive TRAb. RNA was extracted from PBMCs in TRIzol for both TCR sequencing and RNA sequencing. The diagnosis of Graves' disease was made according to American Thyroid Association guidelines. The patients came from an endocrinology department in Xi'an, China. From each patient, around 9 milliliters of peripheral blood was collected into an EDTA anticoagulant tube. PBMCs were isolated by Ficoll Paque Plus density gradient separation without further T cell sorting. An Agilent 2100 Bioanalyzer and agarose gel were used to assess RNA quality, and a NanoDrop 2000 was used to measure RNA concentration. CDR3 length: 14 amino acids, cysteine to phenylalanine. Of the read, only the CDR3 DNA is kept; its 42 bases are in frame from base 1. V is clipped by 5 bases and J by 0 bases, and the sequence between their germline boundaries is 8 bases long. The germline V gene provides CDR1 MNHEY and CDR2 SVGEGT.

The specimen was peripheral blood mononuclear cells (PBMCs), collected when the disease was refractory, from a patient treated with antithyroid drugs. This receptor was taken from a female donor with Graves disease. The chain was built from TRBV6-2 or TRBV6-3 and TRBJ1-5; a confident D gene designation cannot be given. Here is the DNA: TGTGCCAGCAGTGAACCCTATAGCAATCAGCCCCAGCATTTT. Its protein is CASSEPYSNQPQHF.